Listed below are T cell receptor beta chains from one sample, sequenced in a study of breast tumors, draining lymph nodes, adjacent tissues. TCRdb re-called the multiplex PCR reads through MiXCR, storing one row per CDR3 protein. The sample records around 230,000 distinct CDR3 sequences, less than 40% being singletons. Sequencing used axillary lymph node tissue. The receptors were gathered from a female donor with breast cancer. Some clones in this sample may be carry-over from other donors' samples. CDR3s include the opening cysteine and the closing phenylalanine or tryptophan. A D gene is named only where the DNA matches it firmly. Size is stated for part of the rows, as once, few or many counts, or as a class when the clone is expanded.

>TRBV3-1|many|TRBJ1-5|TRBD1
TGTGCCAGCAGCCGCAAGGGACAGGGGCCCTCTCAGCCCCAGCATTTT
CASSRKGQGPSQPQHF
>TRBV3-2|once|TRBJ2-1|NA
TGTGCCAGCAGCCAAGCCCTCGATGGGGTCAGAGCCTACAATGAGCAGTTCTTC
CASSQALDGVRAYNEQFF
>TRBV28|few|TRBJ1-4|NA
TGTGCCAGCAGTTACGCGACAGCCGGTAATGAAAAACTGTTTTTT
CASSYATAGNEKLFF
>TRBV19|many|TRBJ1-2|NA
TGTGCCAGTAGTACCCCGCAGGGGAAGGTTTATGGCTACACCTTC
CASSTPQGKVYGYTF
>TRBV2|NA|TRBJ2-7|TRBD1
TGTGCCAGCTCCCGGGACAGTTACGAGCAGTACTTC
CASSRDSYEQYF
>TRBV20-1|many|TRBJ2-5|NA
TGCAGTGCTTCGGCGGAGACCCAGTACTTC
CSASAETQYF
>TRBV4-3|NA|TRBJ2-5|TRBD2
TGCGCCAGCAGCCAAGTAACTAGCGGGGCTCGGACCCAGTACTTC
CASSQVTSGARTQYF
>TRBV7-9|many|TRBJ2-7|NA
TGTGCCAGCAGCTCGGCCTACGAGCAGTACTTC
CASSSAYEQYF
>TRBV11-3|many|TRBJ2-2|NA
TGTGCCAGCAGCCGTCTGACGGGAGCGAACACCGGGGAGCTGTTTTTT
CASSRLTGANTGELFF
>TRBV19|NA|TRBJ2-7|NA
TGTGCCAGTAGTACCTTAAGGGGTCCCTCCTACGAGCAGTACTTC
CASSTLRGPSYEQYF
>TRBV6-6|NA|TRBJ2-7|NA
TGTGCCAGCGGACTTAAGTACGAGCAGTACTTC
CASGLKYEQYF
>TRBV7-3|NA|TRBJ2-5|TRBD2
TGTGCCAGCAGCCCCACAGTAGCGGGAGGGAGCACAGATACGCAGTACTTC
CASSPTVAGGSTDTQYF
>TRBV25-1|many|TRBJ1-5|NA
TGTGCCAGCAGTGAGGGGGGACAACAGCCCCAGCATTTT
CASSEGGQQPQHF
>TRBV19|many|TRBJ2-3|TRBD2
TGTGCCAGTAGTGCGACTAGCTACACAGATACGCAGTATTTT
CASSATSYTDTQYF
>TRBV2|many|TRBJ1-1|TRBD1
TGTGCCAGCAGTCGGGACAGATCGAACACTGAAGCTTTCTTT
CASSRDRSNTEAFF
>TRBV9|once|TRBJ2-6|TRBD2
TGTGCCAGCAGTCCCCGGGGGGGGGTCTCTGGGGCCACCGTCCTGACTTTC
CASSPRGGVSGATVLTF
>TRBV5-1|NA|TRBJ1-6|NA
TGCGCCAGCAGCTTGGCGGCGGGGGTCAATTCACCCCTCCACTTT
CASSLAAGVNSPLHF
>TRBV24-1|NA|TRBJ1-6|NA
TGTGCCACCAGTGATTTGCGACGATCTGGGGCTGGTAATTCACCCCTCCACTTT
CATSDLRRSGAGNSPLHF
>TRBV13|many|TRBJ2-2|NA
TGTGCCAGCAGCTTAGGATTCAACACCGGGGAGCTGTTTTTT
CASSLGFNTGELFF
>TRBV11-2|many|TRBJ2-2|TRBD2
TGTGCCAGCAGCGGACTAGCGGGTACCACCGGGGAGCTGTTTTTT
CASSGLAGTTGELFF
>TRBV3-1|many|TRBJ1-3|NA
TGTGCCAGCAGCCCAAGACGCTCTGGAAACACCATATATTTT
CASSPRRSGNTIYF
>TRBV10-3|many|TRBJ2-7|TRBD1
TGTGCCATCAGTGACGGGACAGGCTACGAGCAGTACTTC
CAISDGTGYEQYF
>TRBV20-1|NA|TRBJ1-1|NA
TGCAGTGCTAGGGCCCTCAGGGAGACTAACACTGAAGCTTTCTTT
CSARALRETNTEAFF
>TRBV12-3/TRBV12-4|few|TRBJ2-3|TRBD2
TGTGCCAGCAGTTATTTAGGCGGGAGCGGGGCAGATACGCAGTATTTT
CASSYLGGSGADTQYF
>TRBV5-8|many|TRBJ1-3|NA
TGTGCCAGCAGCTTGGCCGGTCCGCGGTCTAACACCATATATTTT
CASSLAGPRSNTIYF
>TRBV6-6|many|TRBJ2-5|NA
TGTGCCACTTCGGACAGTCAGACCCAGTACTTC
CATSDSQTQYF
>TRBV7-2|many|TRBJ1-4|TRBD1
TGTGCCAGCAGCCCCCGGACAGGGGCTACTGAAAAACTGTTTTTT
CASSPRTGATEKLFF
>TRBV7-3|many|TRBJ2-1|NA
TGTGCCAGCAGCTTAACCCCGTATTACAATGAGCAGTTCTTC
CASSLTPYYNEQFF
>TRBV6-6|NA|TRBJ2-4|TRBD1
TGTGCCAGCAGTGAACCCTGGACAGGGCTAAACATTCAGTACTTC
CASSEPWTGLNIQYF
>TRBV24-1|many|TRBJ1-5|NA
TGTGCCACCAGTGATCCGCGGACGGCCAATCAGCCCCAGCATTTT
CATSDPRTANQPQHF
>TRBV19|many|TRBJ1-2|NA
TGTGCCAGTAGTGAACAGATTCCGGGCTACACCTTC
CASSEQIPGYTF
>TRBV5-6|many|TRBJ1-2|NA
TGTGCCAGCAGCCCCTTGTCTTCTAACTATGGCTACACCTTC
CASSPLSSNYGYTF
>TRBV7-8|many|TRBJ2-2|TRBD2
TGTGCCAGCAGCTTATATGTAGCGGGGGCGAACACCGGGGAGCTGTTTTTT
CASSLYVAGANTGELFF
>TRBV7-9|few|TRBJ2-5|TRBD2
TGTGCCAGCAGCTTAGGGACTAGCGGGAGTTCGGGGGAGCCCCAGTACTTC
CASSLGTSGSSGEPQYF
>TRBV20-1|few|TRBJ2-1|NA
TGCAGTGCTAGAGATCTCGGGGGGCGCGTTTTATCTGAGCAGTTCTTC
CSARDLGGRVLSEQFF
>TRBV6-6|NA|TRBJ1-2|NA
TGTGCCAGCAGTCCCCAGGTGGGCAGGGGAAGTTTTGGCTACACCTTC
CASSPQVGRGSFGYTF
>TRBV10-3|few|TRBJ1-1|TRBD1
TGTGCCTTCAGGGACAGGGTGAACACTGAAGCTTTCTTT
CAFRDRVNTEAFF
>TRBV9|many|TRBJ2-3|TRBD1
TGTGCCAGCAGCGTAGGGGACAGGGATGAAACAGATACGCAGTATTTT
CASSVGDRDETDTQYF
>TRBV7-9|many|TRBJ2-1|TRBD2
TGTGCCAGCAGCCCAAAGAGGGGGACTAGCCGATACAATGAGCAGTTCTTC
CASSPKRGTSRYNEQFF
>TRBV28|few|TRBJ2-1|TRBD2
TGTGCCAGCAAGGTGCGGCGGGAGGACTACAATGAGCAGTTCTTC
CASKVRREDYNEQFF
>TRBV7-6|NA|TRBJ2-2|TRBD2
TGTGCTAGCAGCCCTCGACTAGCGGGCACCGGGGAGCTGTTTTTT
CASSPRLAGTGELFF
>TRBV12-3/TRBV12-4|many|TRBJ2-7|TRBD1
TGTGCCAGCGCAAACCCGAGGACAGGGTCCTACGAGCAGTACTTC
CASANPRTGSYEQYF
>TRBV6-2/TRBV6-3|NA|TRBJ2-3|NA
TGTGCCAGCAGTCCCGCGACCTGGGATACGCAGTATTTT
CASSPATWDTQYF
>TRBV19|many|TRBJ1-2|TRBD1
TGTGCCAGTAGTATAACAGGGGAAGCGGGGGGCTACACCTTC
CASSITGEAGGYTF
>TRBV9|many|TRBJ2-5|NA
TGTGCCAGCAGCGCGAAACATTCCCCCCAAGAGACCCAGTACTTC
CASSAKHSPQETQYF
>TRBV7-2|many|TRBJ2-1|TRBD2
TGTGCCAGCAGTCGAACTAGCGACGGGTACAATGAGCAGTTCTTC
CASSRTSDGYNEQFF
>TRBV20-1|many|TRBJ2-1|TRBD2
TGCAGTGCTCCTAGCGGGAGGGCCTTTGAGCAGTTCTTC
CSAPSGRAFEQFF
>TRBV3-1|many|TRBJ2-6|NA
TGTGCCAGCAGCCAGGGTACTGGGGCCAACGTCCTGACTTTC
CASSQGTGANVLTF
>TRBV28|NA|TRBJ2-1|NA
TGTGCCAGCAGTCCCCTGGACCCTCTTCTTTCCTACAATGAGCAGTTCTTC
CASSPLDPLLSYNEQFF
>TRBV10-3|NA|TRBJ2-7|TRBD1
TGTGCCAGCAGTTACGGTAGGACAGGGATCGGTGAGCAGTACTTC
CASSYGRTGIGEQYF
>TRBV6-6|many|TRBJ2-7|NA
TGTGCCAGCAGTTACGCCAGGTCCTACGAGCAGTACTTC
CASSYARSYEQYF
>TRBV4-3|NA|TRBJ1-4|NA
TGCGCCAGCAGCCAGGGACTAAGGAATGAAAAACTGTTTTTT
CASSQGLRNEKLFF
>TRBV24-1|NA|TRBJ2-3|TRBD2
TGTGCCACCAGTGCAAACAGCGGGGAACGCACAGATACGCAGTATTTT
CATSANSGERTDTQYF
>TRBV19|many|TRBJ1-3|NA
TGTGCCAGTAGTATAGCTTCGGGAGGACACTCTGGAAACACCATATATTTT
CASSIASGGHSGNTIYF